The sequence of this TCR beta chain was determined in a study of monozygotic twins with inflammatory bowel disease (dated by TCRdb to about 2019). As for the study more broadly: A total of some 30 monozygotic twin pairs were included in the full study, comprising nine German pairs (four IBD-concordant, five IBD-discordant) and 19 IBD-discordant Danish pairs. The search for disease-associated traits relied mainly on comparing, within discordant pairs, IBD patients with their genetically identical healthy co-twins. Each individual had, on average, about 151 000 unique TCRalpha sequences and 181 000 unique TCRbeta sequences available for analysis. Beyond this particular receptor, the publication reports: Compared with healthy twins, IBD patients shared fewer clonotypes with other individuals, and the difference was most pronounced in patients with signs of disease activity. Because patients received different immunosuppressive treatments, the repertoires may have picked up extra background noise and variability between individuals. No single strong signal or clonotype linked to IBD turned up in the results, so the idea that one exists was not supported. Measured by the inverse Simpson index, TCRbeta repertoire diversity was lower in IBD patients than in their healthy co-twins. Concordant and discordant twins showed no difference in repertoire similarity, possibly because of limited statistical power. Different T cell subtypes could not be distinguished in the analysis.

With respect to this clonotype: Its target antigen remains unknown.

The CDR3 runs 15 amino acids, cysteine and phenylalanine included. The DNA sequence is not available. Library generation was performed with 5' RACE. Preparation of each TCR library used around 3.5 ug of total RNA. For each sample, cDNA was synthesized in eight separate reactions using SMARTScribe reverse transcriptase. During cDNA synthesis, unique molecular identifiers containing a 6-nucleotide sample barcode were introduced by template switching. Two nested PCRs of roughly 16 and 10 cycles amplified the TCRalpha and TCRbeta cDNA, and bead purification followed each PCR. Before amplification, cDNA was treated with uracil DNA-glycosylase and purified using the QIAquick PCR purification kit. The second PCR added Illumina TruSeq-compatible adapters along with sample-specific barcodes. Library quality and concentration were checked on TapeStation and Qubit, and libraries were pooled at 5 to 6.5 ng each. Pooled libraries were sequenced on an Illumina HiSeq2500 single-index Rapid Run with 2 x 100 bp reads and custom sequencing primers. The study's processing was this. PCR and sequencing errors were corrected by UMI-based consensus assembly using MiGEC version 1.2.6. MiXCR version 2.1.1 handled V(D)J alignment, clonotype assembly and CDR3 extraction. Normalisation of gene usage, clonotype sharing and MAIT/NKT TCR abundance was achieved by analysing the top 1000, 10 000 and 20 000 clonotypes per sample. After downsampling to 27 000 UMIs, diversity was calculated as the inverse Simpson index using the vegan R package. Statistical testing used paired Mann-Whitney U tests on the discordant twin pairs and applied Benjamini-Hochberg correction for multiple testing. TCRdb reanalyzed the reads, keeping one entry per CDR3 protein sequence and omitting DNA. The V and J calls come from TCRdb's annotation, not from the publication. The table kept for this sample lists approximately 400,000 distinct CDR3 sequences. 2.6% of the sample rests with the top ten.

A roughly 2.7 ml peripheral blood sample was drawn into PAXgene tubes per donor and stored at -80°C. Total RNA was isolated from whole blood with the PAXgene blood miRNA kit on an automated QIAcube, without T cell sorting. Peripheral blood from monozygotic twin pairs who were concordant or discordant for inflammatory bowel disease underwent deep TCRalpha and TCRbeta repertoire profiling using unique molecular barcoding. Smoking habits were recorded for all twin pairs, and each individual was classified as a current, former or never smoker. This clonotype was sampled from a human donor with ulcerative colitis or Crohn's disease, or a healthy co-twin of an affected twin (not recorded which). Sequencing was performed on blood. The V and J segments used are TRBV12-3 or TRBV12-4 and TRBJ1-6; TCRdb's D call of TRBD1 is untestable without DNA. The CDR3 corresponds to CASKKAQGSNSPLHF.